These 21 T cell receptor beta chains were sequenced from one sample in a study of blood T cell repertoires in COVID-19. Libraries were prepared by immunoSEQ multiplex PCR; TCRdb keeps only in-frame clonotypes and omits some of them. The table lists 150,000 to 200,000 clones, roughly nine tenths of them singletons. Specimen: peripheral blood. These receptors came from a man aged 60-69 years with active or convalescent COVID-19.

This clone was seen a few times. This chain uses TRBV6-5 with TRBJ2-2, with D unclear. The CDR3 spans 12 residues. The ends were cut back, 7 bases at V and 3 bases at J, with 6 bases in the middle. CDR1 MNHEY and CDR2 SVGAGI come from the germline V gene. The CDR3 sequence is CASTADTGELFF. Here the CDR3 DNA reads TGTGCCAGCACCGCGGACACCGGGGAGCTGTTTTTT.

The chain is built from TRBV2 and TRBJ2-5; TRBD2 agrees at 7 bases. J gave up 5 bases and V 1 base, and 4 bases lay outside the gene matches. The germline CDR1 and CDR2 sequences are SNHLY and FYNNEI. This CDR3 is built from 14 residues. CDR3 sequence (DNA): TGTGCCAGCAGTGAAGGACTAGCTGCCGAGACCCAGTACTTC. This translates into CASSEGLAAETQYF.

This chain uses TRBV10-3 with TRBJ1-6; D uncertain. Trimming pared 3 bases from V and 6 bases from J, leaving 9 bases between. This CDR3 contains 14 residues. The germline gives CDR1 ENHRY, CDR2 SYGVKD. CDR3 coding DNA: TGTGCCATCAGTGAACTGACGGGTAATTCACCCCTCCACTTT. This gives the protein CAISELTGNSPLHF.

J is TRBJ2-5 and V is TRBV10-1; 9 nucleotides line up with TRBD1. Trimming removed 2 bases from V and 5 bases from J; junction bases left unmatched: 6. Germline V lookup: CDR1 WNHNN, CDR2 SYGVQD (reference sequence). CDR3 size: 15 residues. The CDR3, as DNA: TGCGCCAGCAGTGAGCCTGGGACAGGGCCGGAGACCCAGTACTTC. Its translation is CASSEPGTGPETQYF.

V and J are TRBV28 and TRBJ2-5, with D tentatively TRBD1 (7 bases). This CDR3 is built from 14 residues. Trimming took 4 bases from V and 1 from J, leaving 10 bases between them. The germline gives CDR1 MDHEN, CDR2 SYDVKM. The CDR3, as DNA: TGTGCCAGCAGTTCAGGGGGGCCCCAAGAGACCCAGTACTTC. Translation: CASSSGGPQETQYF.

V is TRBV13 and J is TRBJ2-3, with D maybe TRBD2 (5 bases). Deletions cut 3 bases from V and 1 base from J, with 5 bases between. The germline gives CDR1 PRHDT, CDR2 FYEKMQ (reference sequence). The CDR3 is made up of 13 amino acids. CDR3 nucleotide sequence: TGTGCCAGCAGCTTGCGGGGCACAGATACGCAGTATTTT. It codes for CASSLRGTDTQYF.

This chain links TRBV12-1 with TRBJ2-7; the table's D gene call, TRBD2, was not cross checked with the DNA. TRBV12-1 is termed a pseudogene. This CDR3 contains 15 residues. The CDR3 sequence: CASSFHPSGRAGQYF. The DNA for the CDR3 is TGTGCCAGCAGCTTTCATCCTAGCGGGAGGGCCGGGCAGTACTTC.

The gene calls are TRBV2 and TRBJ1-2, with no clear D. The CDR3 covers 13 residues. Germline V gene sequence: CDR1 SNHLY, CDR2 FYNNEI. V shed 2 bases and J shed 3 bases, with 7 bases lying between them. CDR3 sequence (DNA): TGTGCCAGCAGTGAATACGGGGACTATGGCTACACCTTC. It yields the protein CASSEYGDYGYTF.

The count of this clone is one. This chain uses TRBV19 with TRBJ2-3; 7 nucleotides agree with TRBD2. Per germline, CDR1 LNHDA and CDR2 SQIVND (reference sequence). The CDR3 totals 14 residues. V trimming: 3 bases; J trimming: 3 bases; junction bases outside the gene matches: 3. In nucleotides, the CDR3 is TGTGCCAGTAGTATGGGGAGGGTTACAGATACGCAGTATTTT. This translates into CASSMGRVTDTQYF.

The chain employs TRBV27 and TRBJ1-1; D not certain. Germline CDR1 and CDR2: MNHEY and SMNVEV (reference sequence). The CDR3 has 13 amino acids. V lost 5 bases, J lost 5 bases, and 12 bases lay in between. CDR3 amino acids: CASSKIAGTEAFF. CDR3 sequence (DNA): TGTGCCAGCAGTAAGATTGCGGGGACTGAAGCTTTCTTT.

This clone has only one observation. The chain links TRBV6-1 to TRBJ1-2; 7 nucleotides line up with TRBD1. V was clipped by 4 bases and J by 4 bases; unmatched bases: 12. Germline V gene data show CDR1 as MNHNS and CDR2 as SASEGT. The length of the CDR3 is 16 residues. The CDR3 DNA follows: TGTGCCAGCAGTGCCTTTGGGCAGGGGGATTCCTATGGCTACACCTTC. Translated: CASSAFGQGDSYGYTF.

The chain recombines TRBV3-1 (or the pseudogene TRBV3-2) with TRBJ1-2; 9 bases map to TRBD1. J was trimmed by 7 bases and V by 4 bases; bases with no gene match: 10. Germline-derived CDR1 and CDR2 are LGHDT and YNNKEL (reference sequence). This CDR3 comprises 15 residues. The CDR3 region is CASSLHRDRVSGYTF. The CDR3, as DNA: TGTGCCAGCAGCCTTCACCGGGACAGGGTGAGTGGCTACACCTTC.

This chain's CDR3 is CASSPLLTGGNTIYF. The CDR3 nucleotides are TGTGCCAGCAGCCCTCTATTGACAGGGGGAAACACCATATATTTT. This rearrangement joins TRBV3-1 (or the pseudogene TRBV3-2) to TRBJ1-3; 7 positions agree with TRBD1. Germline CDR1 is LGHDT and CDR2 is YNNKEL (reference sequence). V was clipped by 4 bases and J by 4 bases; unmatched bases: 7. The CDR3 has 15 residues.

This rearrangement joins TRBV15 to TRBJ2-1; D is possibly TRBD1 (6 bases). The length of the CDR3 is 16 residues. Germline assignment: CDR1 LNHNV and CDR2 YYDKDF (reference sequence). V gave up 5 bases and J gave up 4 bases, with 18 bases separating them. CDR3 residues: CATSHIRGQGYNEQFF. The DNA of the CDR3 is TGTGCCACCAGCCACATCCGTGGTCAGGGGTACAATGAGCAGTTCTTC.

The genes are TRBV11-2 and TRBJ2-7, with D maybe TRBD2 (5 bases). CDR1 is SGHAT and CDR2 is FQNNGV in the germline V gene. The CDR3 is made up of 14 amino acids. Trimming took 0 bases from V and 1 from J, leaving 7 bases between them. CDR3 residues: CASSLEGSSYEQYF. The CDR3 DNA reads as TGTGCCAGCAGCTTAGAAGGGAGTTCCTACGAGCAGTACTTC.

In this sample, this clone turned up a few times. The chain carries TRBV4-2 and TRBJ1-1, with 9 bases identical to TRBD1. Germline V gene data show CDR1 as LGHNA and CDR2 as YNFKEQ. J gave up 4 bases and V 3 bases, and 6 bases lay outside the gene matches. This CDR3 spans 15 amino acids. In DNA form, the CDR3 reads TGTGCCAGCAGCCAGAGGACAGGGGTGAGCACTGAAGCTTTCTTT. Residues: CASSQRTGVSTEAFF.

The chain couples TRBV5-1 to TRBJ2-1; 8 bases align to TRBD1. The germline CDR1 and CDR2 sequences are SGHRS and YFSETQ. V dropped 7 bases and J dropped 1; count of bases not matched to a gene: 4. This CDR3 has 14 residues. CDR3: CASSTGGSYNEQFF. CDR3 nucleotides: TGCGCCAGCTCAACAGGGGGTTCCTACAATGAGCAGTTCTTC.

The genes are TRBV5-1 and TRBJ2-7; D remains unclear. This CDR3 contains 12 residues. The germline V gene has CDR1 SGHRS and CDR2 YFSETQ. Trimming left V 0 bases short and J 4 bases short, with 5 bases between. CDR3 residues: CASSLVGYEQYF. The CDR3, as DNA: TGCGCCAGCAGCTTGGTCGGGTACGAGCAGTACTTC.

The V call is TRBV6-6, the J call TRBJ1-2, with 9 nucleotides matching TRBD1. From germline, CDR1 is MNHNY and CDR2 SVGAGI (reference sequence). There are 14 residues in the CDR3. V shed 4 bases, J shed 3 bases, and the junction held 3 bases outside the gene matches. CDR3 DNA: TGTGCCAGCAGTTCCAGGACAGGGGACTATGGCTACACCTTC. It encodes CASSSRTGDYGYTF.

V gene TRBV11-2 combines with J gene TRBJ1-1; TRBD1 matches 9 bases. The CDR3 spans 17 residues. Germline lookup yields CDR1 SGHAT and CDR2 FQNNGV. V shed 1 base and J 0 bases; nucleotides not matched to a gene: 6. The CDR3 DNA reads TGTGCCAGCAGCTTAGTAGGGACAGGGAGGCTGAACACTGAAGCTTTCTTT. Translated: CASSLVGTGRLNTEAFF. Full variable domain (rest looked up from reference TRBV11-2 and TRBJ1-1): EAGVAQSPRYKIIEKRQSVAFWCNPISGHATLYWYQQILGQGPKLLIQFQNNGVVDDSQLPKDRFSAERLKGVDSTLKIQPAKLEDSAVYLCASSLVGTGRLNTEAFFGQGTRLTVV.

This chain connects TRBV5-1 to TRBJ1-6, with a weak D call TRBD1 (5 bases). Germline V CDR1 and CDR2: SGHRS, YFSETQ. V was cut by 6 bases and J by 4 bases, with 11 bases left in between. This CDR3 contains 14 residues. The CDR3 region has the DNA TGCGCCAGCACGTCGGGGGATTATAATTCACCCCTCCACTTT. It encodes CASTSGDYNSPLHF. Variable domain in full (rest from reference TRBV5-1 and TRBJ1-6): KAGVTQTPRYLIKTRGQQVTLSCSPISGHRSVSWYQQTPGQGLQFLFEYFSETQRNKGNFPGRFSGRQFSNSRSEMNVSTLELGDSALYLCASTSGDYNSPLHFGNGTRLTVT.